A single sample gave rise to the 22 T cell receptor beta chains below, sequenced in a study of blood T cell repertoires in COVID-19. Libraries were prepared by immunoSEQ multiplex PCR; TCRdb keeps only in-frame clonotypes and omits some of them. The sample yields a few hundred thousand clones, about four fifths seen once. The specimen sequenced was peripheral blood. The receptor set was obtained from a woman in her thirties or forties who had recovered from COVID-19.

The chain couples TRBV6-5 to TRBJ1-2; no firm D call. From germline, CDR1 is MNHEY and CDR2 SVGAGI. This CDR3 is built from 13 residues. V dropped 2 bases and J dropped 2 bases, with 6 bases sitting between them. The CDR3 DNA reads TGTGCCAGCAGTTACGGCCGAAACTATGGCTACACCTTC. Encoded protein: CASSYGRNYGYTF.

The chain carries TRBV28 and TRBJ1-5; D ambiguous. Germline V gives CDR1 MDHEN, CDR2 SYDVKM. CDR3 length: 15 residues. Trimming cost V 2 bases and J 6 bases, with 14 bases left between them. CDR3 in amino acids: CASSLGQASVQPQHF. The CDR3 nucleotides are TGTGCCAGCAGTTTAGGGCAGGCCTCAGTTCAGCCCCAGCATTTT.

The J gene is TRBJ1-5, the V gene TRBV4-1; TRBD1 is a possible D gene (5 bases). Trimming removed 0 bases at V and 0 bases at J, with 6 bases between. The CDR3 is 15 amino acids. Germline values: CDR1 MGHRA, CDR2 YSYEKL. CDR3 sequence reads: CASSQEDISNQPQHF. The CDR3 DNA reads as TGCGCCAGCAGCCAAGAGGACATTAGCAATCAGCCCCAGCATTTT.

V is TRBV10-1 and J is TRBJ1-1; D is unclear. Germline V gene lookup returns CDR1 WNHNN and CDR2 SYGVQD (reference sequence). The CDR3 is 16 residues long. The germline V and J ends were trimmed by 2 bases and 0 bases, with 13 bases remaining between them. The CDR3 is CASSENGAALNTEAFF. The CDR3 nucleotides read TGCGCCAGCAGTGAGAACGGTGCGGCCCTGAACACTGAAGCTTTCTTT.

J is TRBJ2-7 and V is TRBV18; 7 nucleotides line up with TRBD1. The germline V gene encodes CDR1 KGHSH and CDR2 LQKENI. This CDR3 has 16 amino acids. The ends lost 4 bases at V and 2 bases at J; junction bases unmatched: 11. The CDR3 spells CASSRGMSGGAYEQYF. The CDR3 nucleotides are TGTGCCAGCTCACGAGGTATGTCAGGGGGTGCCTACGAGCAGTACTTC.

The chain recombines TRBV2 with TRBJ1-4; TRBD1 is a possible D gene (5 bases). Per the germline V gene, CDR1 is SNHLY and CDR2 is FYNNEI. The CDR3 contains 15 residues. V shed 3 bases and J shed 7 bases, with 15 bases lying between them. CDR3 region: CASSEAFGGGEKLFF. The CDR3 DNA sequence: TGTGCCAGCAGTGAGGCTTTCGGGGGAGGTGAAAAACTGTTTTTT.

The V gene is TRBV5-1, the J gene TRBJ1-3, with a tentative D call TRBD1 (5 bases). The CDR3 covers 14 residues. V lost 4 bases, J lost 0 bases, and 8 bases lay in between. Germline loops: CDR1 SGHRS, CDR2 YFSETQ. CDR3 coding DNA: TGCGCCAGCAGCCCGGACATCTCTGGAAACACCATATATTTT. It yields the protein CASSPDISGNTIYF.

The chain uses TRBV29-1 and TRBJ1-6, with a weak D call TRBD1 (6 bases). The CDR3 contains 14 residues. Germline V gives CDR1 SQVTM, CDR2 ANQGSEA. Trimming left V 7 bases short and J 6 bases short, with 16 bases between. The DNA for the CDR3 is TGCAGCGCCAGGGAGGGGGACCTTAATTCACCCCTCCACTTT. Translation: CSAREGDLNSPLHF.

This clone occurred a few times. The rearrangement uses TRBV28 and TRBJ1-6, with 9 bases that match TRBD1. Germline V CDR1 and CDR2: MDHEN, SYDVKM. The length of the CDR3 is 18 residues. V was pared by 8 bases and J by 2 bases, with 13 bases of the junction left unmatched. The DNA for the CDR3 is TGTGCCAGCTTTGAGACAGGGGGACCTACTACCTATAATTCACCCCTCCACTTT. Protein product: CASFETGGPTTYNSPLHF.

This rearrangement joins TRBV27 to TRBJ1-5; 8 bases are a match to TRBD1. The length of the CDR3 is 14 residues. Germline CDR1 is MNHEY and CDR2 is SMNVEV (reference sequence). V was clipped by 5 bases and J by 4 bases; unmatched bases: 4. The CDR3 DNA reads as TGTGCCAGCAGTCCGGACAGGGTGAATCAGCCCCAGCATTTT. It codes for CASSPDRVNQPQHF.

The gene calls are TRBV7-9 and TRBJ1-3; D is possibly TRBD1 (5 bases). CDR1 and CDR2 (germline): SEHNR, FQNEAQ (reference sequence). Trimming stripped 4 bases from V and 4 bases from J, with 14 bases between. The CDR3 consists of 15 residues. The CDR3 protein is CASSWGQHEGNTIYF. In nucleotides, the CDR3 is TGTGCCAGCAGCTGGGGCCAACACGAGGGAAACACCATATATTTT.

The gene calls are TRBV12-1 and TRBJ1-3. TRBV12-1 has pseudogene status. The CDR3 is 15 residues long. The CDR3 loop is CASSRGGRTGNTIYF. The CDR3 nucleotides are TGTGCCAGCAGCCGGGGTGGGAGAACGGGAAACACCATATATTTT.

This rearrangement joins TRBV6-2 or TRBV6-3 to TRBJ1-3, with D uncertain. The length of the CDR3 is 14 residues. The germline V and J ends were trimmed by 2 bases and 1 base, with 6 bases remaining between them. CDR1 and CDR2 from the germline V gene are MNHEY and SVGEGT. This CDR3 reads CASSYRTSGNTIYF. The CDR3 DNA reads as TGTGCCAGCAGTTACAGGACTTCTGGAAACACCATATATTTT.

Only one count was recorded for this clone. The rearrangement links TRBV28 to TRBJ1-4; 7 positions match TRBD1. This CDR3 is built from 14 residues. Germline-derived CDR1 and CDR2 are MDHEN and SYDVKM. J lost 8 bases, V lost 8 bases, and 11 bases had no gene match. CDR3 region: CASDSGPGGEKLFF. Here the CDR3 DNA reads TGTGCCAGCGATTCCGGGCCAGGGGGGGAAAAACTGTTTTTT.

The V and J genes are TRBV2 and TRBJ1-5; tentative D call: TRBD1 (5 bases). The V and J ends lost 2 bases and 7 bases respectively, with 18 bases between them. Germline CDR1 reads SNHLY; CDR2 reads FYNNEI. The CDR3 runs 16 residues. CDR3 in amino acids: CASSEQGLQGGQPQHF. In nucleotides, the CDR3 is TGTGCCAGCAGTGAACAGGGACTCCAGGGAGGGCAGCCCCAGCATTTT. The full variable domain, rest sourced from reference TRBV2 and TRBJ1-5, is EPEVTQTPSHQVTQMGQEVILRCVPISNHLYFYWYRQILGQKVEFLVSFYNNEISEKSEIFDDQFSVERPDGSNFTLKIRSTKLEDSAMYFCASSEQGLQGGQPQHFGDGTRLSIL.

This chain connects TRBV4-1 to TRBJ1-2, with D perhaps TRBD1 (5 bases). Trimming pared 0 bases from V and 0 bases from J, leaving 11 bases between. Germline V gives CDR1 MGHRA, CDR2 YSYEKL. CDR3 length: 16 residues. The CDR3 nucleotides are TGCGCCAGCAGCCAAGATTGGGGCCCCTCTAACTATGGCTACACCTTC. This codes for CASSQDWGPSNYGYTF.

The rearrangement uses TRBV3-1 (or the pseudogene TRBV3-2) and TRBJ2-5; D is perhaps TRBD2 (6 bases). This CDR3 has 15 residues. V lost 2 bases and J lost 1, with 11 bases in between. CDR1 and CDR2 (germline): LGHDT, YNNKEL (reference sequence). CDR3 region: CASSQRGTFQETQYF. CDR3 coding DNA: TGTGCCAGCAGCCAACGTGGGACTTTCCAAGAGACCCAGTACTTC.

The CDR3 is CATRRESTDTQYF. CDR3 nucleotides: TGTGCCACCCGGCGGGAGAGCACAGATACGCAGTATTTT. V usage is TRBV24-1 and J usage is TRBJ2-3; 7 bases fit TRBD2. V gave up 9 bases and J gave up 0 bases; unmatched junction bases: 2. Germline V CDR1 and CDR2: KGHDR, SFDVKD. The CDR3 runs to 13 residues.

The J gene is TRBJ2-3, the V gene TRBV11-2; 7 nucleotides align to TRBD2. V gave up 4 bases and J gave up 0 bases; unmatched junction bases: 7. In germline, CDR1 is SGHAT, CDR2 FQNNGV. The CDR3 consists of 16 residues. In nucleotides, the CDR3 is TGTGCCAGCAGCTCACTCCGGGGGGTGAGCACAGATACGCAGTATTTT. This sequence encodes CASSSLRGVSTDTQYF.

The genes are TRBV5-1 and TRBJ1-6; 8 nucleotides line up with TRBD1. Germline CDR1 SGHRS, CDR2 YFSETQ. The V and J ends lost 2 bases and 10 bases, in that order; junction bases with no gene match: 14. CDR3 length: 17 residues. The CDR3 DNA is TGCGCCAGCAGCTTAGTGGTCAGGGGGCAGAGGGGATCACCCCTCCACTTT. Its protein is CASSLVVRGQRGSPLHF.

The chain has TRBV2 and TRBJ2-3; D ambiguous. CDR1 and CDR2 from the germline V gene are SNHLY and FYNNEI. The ends were cut back, 6 bases at V and 0 bases at J, with 13 bases in the middle. This CDR3 has 15 residues. The CDR3 bases are TGTGCCAGCAGCGCTGGGCTCCCTAGCACAGATACGCAGTATTTT. Its protein product is CASSAGLPSTDTQYF.

There are a few counts of this clone. J is TRBJ2-7 and V is TRBV10-3; a weak D match, TRBD2 (5 bases). The V gene lost 3 bases and the J gene lost 3 bases, with 12 bases spanning the gap. Germline V CDR1 and CDR2: ENHRY, SYGVKD. CDR3 length: 14 amino acids. The CDR3 region is CAISDSRGSYEQYF. CDR3 DNA sequence: TGTGCCATCAGTGACTCACGGGGAAGCTACGAGCAGTACTTC.